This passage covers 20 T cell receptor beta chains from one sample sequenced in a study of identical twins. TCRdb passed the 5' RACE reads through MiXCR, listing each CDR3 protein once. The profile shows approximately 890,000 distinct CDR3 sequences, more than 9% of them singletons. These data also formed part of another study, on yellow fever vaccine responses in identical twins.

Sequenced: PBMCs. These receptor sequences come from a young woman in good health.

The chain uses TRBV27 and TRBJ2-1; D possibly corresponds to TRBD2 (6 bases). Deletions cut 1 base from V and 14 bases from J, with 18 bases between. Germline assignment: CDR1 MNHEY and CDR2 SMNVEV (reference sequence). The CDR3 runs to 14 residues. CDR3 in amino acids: CASSLFVGEAREFF. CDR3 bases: TGTGCCAGCAGTTTATTCGTAGGGGAGGCCCGGGAGTTCTTC.

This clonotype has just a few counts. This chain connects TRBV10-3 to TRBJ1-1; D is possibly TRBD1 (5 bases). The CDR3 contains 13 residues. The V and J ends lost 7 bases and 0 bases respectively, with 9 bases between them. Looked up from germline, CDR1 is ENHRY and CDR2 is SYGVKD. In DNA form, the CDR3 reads TGTGCCATCACTCCGGACATGAACACTGAAGCTTTCTTT. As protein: CAITPDMNTEAFF.

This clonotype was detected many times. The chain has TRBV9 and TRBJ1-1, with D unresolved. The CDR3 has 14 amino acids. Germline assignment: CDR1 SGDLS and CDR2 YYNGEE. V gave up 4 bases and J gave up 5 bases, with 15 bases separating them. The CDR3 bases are TGTGCCAGCAGCTCCAGTTGGGCGAAGACTGAAGCTTTCTTT. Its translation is CASSSSWAKTEAFF.

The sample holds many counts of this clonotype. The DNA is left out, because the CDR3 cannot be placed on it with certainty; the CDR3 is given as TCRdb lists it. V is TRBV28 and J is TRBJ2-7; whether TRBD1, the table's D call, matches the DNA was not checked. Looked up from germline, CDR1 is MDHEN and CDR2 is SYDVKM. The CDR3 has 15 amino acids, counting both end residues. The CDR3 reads CASSSSGQGPYEQYF.

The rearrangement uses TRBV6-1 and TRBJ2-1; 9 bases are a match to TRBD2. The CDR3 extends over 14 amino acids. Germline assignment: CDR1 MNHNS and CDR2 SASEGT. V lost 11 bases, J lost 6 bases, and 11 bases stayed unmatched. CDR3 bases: TGTGCCCTCACCCCACTAGCGGGTACCAATGAGCAGTTCTTC. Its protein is CALTPLAGTNEQFF.

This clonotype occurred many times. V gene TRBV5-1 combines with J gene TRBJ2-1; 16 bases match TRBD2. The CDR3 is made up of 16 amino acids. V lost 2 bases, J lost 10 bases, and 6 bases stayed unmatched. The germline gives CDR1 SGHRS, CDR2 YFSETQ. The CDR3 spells CASSFGTSGGAREQFF. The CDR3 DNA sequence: TGCGCCAGCAGCTTCGGGACTAGCGGGGGGGCACGAGAGCAGTTCTTC.

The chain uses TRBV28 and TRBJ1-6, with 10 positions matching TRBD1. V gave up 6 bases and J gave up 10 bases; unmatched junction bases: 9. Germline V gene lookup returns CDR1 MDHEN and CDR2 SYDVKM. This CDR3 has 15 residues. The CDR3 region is CASSPTGGAKSPLHF. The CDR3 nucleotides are TGTGCCAGCAGCCCGACAGGGGGCGCGAAGTCACCCCTCCACTTT.

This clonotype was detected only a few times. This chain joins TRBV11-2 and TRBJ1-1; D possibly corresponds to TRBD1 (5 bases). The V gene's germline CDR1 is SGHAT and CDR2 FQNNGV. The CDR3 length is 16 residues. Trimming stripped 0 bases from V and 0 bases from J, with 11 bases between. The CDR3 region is CASSLERAGMNTEAFF. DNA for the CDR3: TGTGCCAGCAGCTTAGAACGGGCAGGGATGAACACTGAAGCTTTCTTT.

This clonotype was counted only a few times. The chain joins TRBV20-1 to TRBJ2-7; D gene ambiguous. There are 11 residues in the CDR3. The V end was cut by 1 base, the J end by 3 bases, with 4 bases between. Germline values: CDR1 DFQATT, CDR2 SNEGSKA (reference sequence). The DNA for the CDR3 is TGCAGTGCTAGAGCAGACTACGAGCAGTACGTC. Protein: CSARADYEQYV.

The CDR3 here is CASPSSSGGWYF. In nucleotides, the CDR3 is TGTGCCAGCCCGAGTTCTAGCGGTGGATGGTATTTT. V usage is TRBV2 and J usage is TRBJ2-3, with 7 nucleotides matching TRBD2. Per the germline V gene, CDR1 is SNHLY and CDR2 is FYNNEI. The CDR3 spans 12 residues. V lost 8 bases to trimming and J lost 14 bases; unmatched junction nucleotides: 13.

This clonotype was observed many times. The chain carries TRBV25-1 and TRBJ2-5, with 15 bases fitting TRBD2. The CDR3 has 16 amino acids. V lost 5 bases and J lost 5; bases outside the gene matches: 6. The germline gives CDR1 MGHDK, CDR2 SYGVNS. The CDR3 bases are TGTGCCAGCAGTAACTTCGGACTAGCGGGAGGGGAGACCCAGTACTTC. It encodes CASSNFGLAGGETQYF. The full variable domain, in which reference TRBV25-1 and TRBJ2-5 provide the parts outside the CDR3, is EADIYQTPRYLVIGTGKKITLECSQTMGHDKMYWYQQDPGMELHLIHYSYGVNSTEKGDLSSESTVSRIRTEHFPLTLESARPSHTSQYLCASSNFGLAGGETQYFGPGTRLLVL.

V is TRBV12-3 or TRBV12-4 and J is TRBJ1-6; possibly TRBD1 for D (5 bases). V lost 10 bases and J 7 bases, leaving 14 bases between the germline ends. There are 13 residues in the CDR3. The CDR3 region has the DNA TGTGCCACCGCAGGGACTCAGAATTCACCCCTCCACTTT. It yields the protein CATAGTQNSPLHF.

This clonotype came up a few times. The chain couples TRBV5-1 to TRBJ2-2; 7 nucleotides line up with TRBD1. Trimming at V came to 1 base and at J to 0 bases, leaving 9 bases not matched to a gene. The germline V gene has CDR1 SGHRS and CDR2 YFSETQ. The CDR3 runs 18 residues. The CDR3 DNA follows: TGCGCCAGCAGCTTGCTTCCTACAGGGGCCGCGAACACCGGGGAGCTGTTTTTT. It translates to CASSLLPTGAANTGELFF. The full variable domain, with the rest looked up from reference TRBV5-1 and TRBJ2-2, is KAGVTQTPRYLIKTRGQQVTLSCSPISGHRSVSWYQQTPGQGLQFLFEYFSETQRNKGNFPGRFSGRQFSNSRSEMNVSTLELGDSALYLCASSLLPTGAANTGELFFGEGSRLTVL.

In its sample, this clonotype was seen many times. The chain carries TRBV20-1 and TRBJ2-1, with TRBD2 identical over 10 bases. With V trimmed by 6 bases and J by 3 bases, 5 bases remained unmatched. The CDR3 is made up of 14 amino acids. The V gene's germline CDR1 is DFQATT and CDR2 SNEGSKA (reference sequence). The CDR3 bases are TGCAGTGCCCCTAGCGGGGGAGACTACAATGAGCAGTTCTTC. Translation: CSAPSGGDYNEQFF.

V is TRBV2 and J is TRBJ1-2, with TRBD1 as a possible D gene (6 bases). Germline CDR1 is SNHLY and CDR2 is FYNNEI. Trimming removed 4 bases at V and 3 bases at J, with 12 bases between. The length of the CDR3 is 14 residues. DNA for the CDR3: TGTGCCAGCAGTGCAAGGACAGACGACTATGGCTACACCTTC. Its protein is CASSARTDDYGYTF.

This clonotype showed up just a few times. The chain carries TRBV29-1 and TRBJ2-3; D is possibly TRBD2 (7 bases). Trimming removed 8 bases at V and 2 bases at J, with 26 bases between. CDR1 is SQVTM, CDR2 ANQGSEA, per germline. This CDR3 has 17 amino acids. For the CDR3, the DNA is TGCAGCTCAACTAGGGGGGGCCGATCGAAATTCACAGATACGCAGTATTTT. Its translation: CSSTRGGRSKFTDTQYF.

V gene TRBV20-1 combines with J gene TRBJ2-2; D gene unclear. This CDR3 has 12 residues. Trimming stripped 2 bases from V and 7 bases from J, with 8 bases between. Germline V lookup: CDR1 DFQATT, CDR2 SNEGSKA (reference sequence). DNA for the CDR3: TGCAGTGCTAGAAGGACGGGCGGGGAGCTGTTTTTT. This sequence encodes CSARRTGGELFF.

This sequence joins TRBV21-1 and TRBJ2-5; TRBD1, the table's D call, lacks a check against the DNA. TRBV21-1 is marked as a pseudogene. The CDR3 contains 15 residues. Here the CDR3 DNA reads TGTGCCAGCACCCCCCTGATGGAGGGGCAAGAGACCCAGTACTTC. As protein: CASTPLMEGQETQYF.

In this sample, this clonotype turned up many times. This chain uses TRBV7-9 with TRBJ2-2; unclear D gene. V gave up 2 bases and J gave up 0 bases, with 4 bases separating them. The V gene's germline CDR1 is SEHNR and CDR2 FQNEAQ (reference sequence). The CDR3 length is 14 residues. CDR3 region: CASSLYPNTGELFF. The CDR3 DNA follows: TGTGCCAGCAGCTTATACCCGAACACCGGGGAGCTGTTTTTT.

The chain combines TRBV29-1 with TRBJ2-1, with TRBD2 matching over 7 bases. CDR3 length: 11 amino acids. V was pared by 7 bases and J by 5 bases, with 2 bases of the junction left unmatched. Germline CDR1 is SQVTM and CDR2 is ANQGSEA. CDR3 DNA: TGCAGCGGCGGGACTAACAATGAGCAGTTCTTC. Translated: CSGGTNNEQFF.